One and the same sample provided the 15 T cell receptor beta chains below, sequenced in a study of T cells in women clearing cervical HPV infection. Using immunoSEQ multiplex PCR, the repertoire was profiled, and TCRdb retains in-frame clones only, with some absent. Here the sample table reports under 35,000 clones. The sample comprised blood buffy coat. Receptors were obtained from a woman aged 18 to 75 with a cervical HPV16 infection that either progressed to CIN3+ or cleared (not recorded which).

About this clone itself: The read terminates 3 residues before the CDR3 end, so the remaining end is supplied by the germline J gene. The rearrangement joins TRBV10-1 to TRBJ2-3; tentatively, D is TRBD1 (5 bases). This CDR3 has 16 amino acids. Germline CDR1 and CDR2: WNHNN and SYGVQD (reference sequence). Between the trimmed V and J ends, which lost 3 bases and 0 bases, there was a span of 13 bases. CDR3 DNA, as far as it was read: TGCGCCAGCAGTGACAGGGCGGCTCCTAGCACAGATACG. This encodes CASSDRAAPSTDT. The full CDR3 protein is CASSDRAAPSTDTQYF.

Notes on this clone: The read terminates 3 residues before the CDR3 end, so the remaining end is supplied by the germline J gene. In the same sample, other DNA sequences code for this CDR3. The genes are TRBV18 and TRBJ1-3, with D maybe TRBD1 (5 bases). The CDR3 spans 19 residues. Trimming stripped 4 bases from V and 2 bases from J, with 24 bases between. CDR1 and CDR2 (germline): KGHSH, LQKENI. The covered CDR3 bases are TGTGCCAGCTCACTCCTTACTCAGGGATTCCAGGATACTGGAAACACC. It specifies CASSLLTQGFQDTGNT. In full, the CDR3 reads CASSLLTQGFQDTGNTIYF.

As concerns this clone: The CDR3 extends 3 residues past the end of the read, so its final part is completed from the germline J gene. The genes are TRBV18 and TRBJ1-5, with 9 bases lining up with TRBD1. The CDR3 is 17 residues long. CDR1 is KGHSH, CDR2 LQKENI, per germline. The CDR3 DNA, read in part, is TGTGCCAGCTCACGAACTCCGACAGGGGGTGTGTTGGATCCC. Translated, it gives CASSRTPTGGVLDP. The complete CDR3 reads CASSRTPTGGVLDPQHF.

As for this clone: The sequenced fragment ends 3 residues before the CDR3 boundary, so the rest is inferred from the germline J gene. The gene calls are TRBV2 and TRBJ2-2, with 7 bases fitting TRBD1. With 5 bases clipped from V and 0 bases from J, the junction kept 3 bases outside the gene matches. Per germline, CDR1 SNHLY and CDR2 FYNNEI. The CDR3 sequence is 15 residues long. The part of the CDR3 DNA that was read is TGTGCCAGCAGTATGGACAGGACGAACACCGGGGAG. This gives the protein CASSMDRTNTGE. The whole CDR3 reads CASSMDRTNTGELFF.

Turning to this clone: The CDR3 end lies 3 residues beyond the end of the read and is filled in from the germline J gene. The chain has TRBV27 and TRBJ2-7, with TRBD1 identical over 8 bases. CDR3 length equals 15 residues. CDR1 and CDR2 (germline): MNHEY, SMNVEV (reference sequence). V lost 1 base, J lost 3 bases, and 5 bases stayed unmatched. CDR3 loop: CASSLFQGAFYEQYF. The CDR3 DNA, read in part, is TGTGCCAGCAGTTTATTCCAGGGGGCTTTCTACGAG.

A word on this clone: The read ends 3 residues before the CDR3 terminus; that terminus is restored from the germline J gene. V usage is TRBV19 and J usage is TRBJ1-2, with a possible D match to TRBD1 (5 bases). The CDR3 runs to 15 residues. Germline values: CDR1 LNHDA, CDR2 SQIVND (reference sequence). CDR3 bases read: TGTGCCAGTAGTATAGCGGGGACTAGCACAGATACC. Its translation is CASSIAGTSTDT. The whole CDR3 sequence is CASSIAGTSTDTYTF. The whole variable domain, remainder taken from reference TRBV19 and TRBJ1-2, is DGGITQSPKYLFRKEGQNVTLSCEQNLNHDAMYWYRQDPGQGLRLIYYSQIVNDFQKGDIAEGYSVSREKKESFPLTVTSAQKNPTAFYLCASSIAGTSTDTYTFGSGTRLTVV.

Concerning this clone itself: The CDR3 extends 3 residues past the end of the read, so its final part is completed from the germline J gene. This chain joins TRBV2 and TRBJ1-4, with TRBD1 matching over 7 bases. This CDR3 comprises 14 residues. V gave up 7 bases and J gave up 7 bases; unmatched junction bases: 9. The germline V gene encodes CDR1 SNHLY and CDR2 FYNNEI. CDR3 in amino acids: CASTSTGVIEKLFF. The sequenced part of the CDR3 DNA is TGTGCCAGCACCTCAACAGGGGTGATTGAAAAA.

As to this clone: The read terminates 3 residues before the CDR3 end, so the remaining end is supplied by the germline J gene. This rearrangement joins TRBV7-3 to TRBJ2-2; 12 nucleotides agree with TRBD2. CDR3 length equals 16 residues. After removal of 4 bases from V and 4 bases from J, the junction contained 4 bases not matched to a gene. CDR1 and CDR2 (germline): SGHTA, FQGTGA. CDR3: CASSSVTSGSTGELFF. Partial CDR3 DNA: TGTGCCAGCAGCTCCGTGACTAGCGGGAGCACCGGGGAG.

On this clone itself: The CDR3 end is not reached by the read, which stops 3 residues before it; the germline J gene fills it in. The genes are TRBV20-1 and TRBJ2-3, with D possibly being TRBD2 (7 bases). CDR1 is DFQATT and CDR2 is SNEGSKA in the germline V gene (reference sequence). V lost 3 bases and J lost 1, with 17 bases in between. CDR3 length equals 16 residues. The CDR3 here is CSARGLGGAGTDTQYF. The sequenced part of the CDR3 DNA is TGCAGTGCTAGGGGTCTTGGGGGGGCCGGCACAGATACG.

On this clone itself: Coverage ceases 3 residues before the CDR3 finishes, and the germline J gene fills in the end. Other DNA sequences from this sample encode an identical CDR3 as well. V usage is TRBV5-1 and J usage is TRBJ1-3; 8 nucleotides align to TRBD1. Unmatched junction bases numbered 6, after V lost 4 bases and J lost 0 bases. Germline-derived CDR1 and CDR2 are SGHRS and YFSETQ. This CDR3 spans 16 amino acids. The CDR3 bases that were read are TGCGCCAGCAGCCCGGGACAGGCTGGCTCTGGAAACACC. It encodes CASSPGQAGSGNT. The complete CDR3 sequence is CASSPGQAGSGNTIYF.

This chain's CDR3 is CASSQTSEIAHTGELFF. The DNA read from the CDR3 is TGTGCCAGCAGCCAAACTAGCGAAATCGCCCACACCGGGGAG. The chain recombines TRBV9 with TRBJ2-2; 7 bases line up with TRBD2. The read terminates 3 residues ahead of where the CDR3 ends, so the germline J gene completes it. The CDR3 length is 17 residues. CDR1 and CDR2 (germline): SGDLS, YYNGEE. V shed 4 bases and J 3 bases; nucleotides not matched to a gene: 12.

Regarding this clone: Coverage ceases 3 residues before the CDR3 finishes, and the germline J gene fills in the end. The chain employs TRBV2 and TRBJ2-7; TRBD1 is a possible D gene (6 bases). Trimming shortened V by 6 bases and J by 4 bases, and 10 bases separated the two germline ends. The CDR3 extends over 12 amino acids. The germline CDR1 and CDR2 sequences are SNHLY and FYNNEI. CDR3 region: CASRSGQYEQYF. The CDR3 bases that were read are TGTGCCAGCAGATCAGGACAGTACGAG. Full variable domain (outside the CDR3, taken from reference TRBV2 and TRBJ2-7): EPEVTQTPSHQVTQMGQEVILRCVPISNHLYFYWYRQILGQKVEFLVSFYNNEISEKSEIFDDQFSVERPDGSNFTLKIRSTKLEDSAMYFCASRSGQYEQYFGPGTRLTVT.

A note on this clone: The missing CDR3 end, 3 residues past where the read stops, is filled in from the germline J gene. The chain is built from TRBV5-1 and TRBJ1-1; 8 nucleotides match TRBD1. This CDR3 is built from 16 residues. The V and J ends lost 4 bases and 1 base, in that order; junction bases with no gene match: 9. The germline V gene has CDR1 SGHRS and CDR2 YFSETQ. The covered CDR3 bases are TGCGCCAGCAGCCGCGGACAGGGCCCCGCGAACACTGAA. Residues: CASSRGQGPANTE. The CDR3, in full, reads CASSRGQGPANTEAFF.

Note on this clone: The read stops 3 residues short of the end of the CDR3; the missing end is completed from the germline J gene. J is TRBJ2-3 and V is TRBV7-3; 10 bases line up with TRBD2. The CDR3 is made up of 15 amino acids. CDR1 and CDR2 (germline): SGHTA, FQGTGA. The V segment lost 4 bases and the J segment 3 bases; nucleotides outside the gene matches: 4. Partial CDR3 DNA: TGTGCCAGCAGCTCCAGCGGGGGGGCAACAGATACG. As protein: CASSSSGGATDT. The whole CDR3 is CASSSSGGATDTQYF.

As regards this clone: The read comes to an end 3 residues before the CDR3 does, leaving the germline J gene to fill in the end. This chain uses TRBV19 with TRBJ1-6; D may be TRBD1 (5 bases). The CDR3 spans 16 residues. The germline V gene encodes CDR1 LNHDA and CDR2 SQIVND (reference sequence). Deletions cut 5 bases from V and 7 bases from J, with 18 bases between. Incomplete CDR3 DNA: TGTGCCAGTAGTCCCGGGACTCCAAAAGGCAATTCACCC. Its translation is CASSPGTPKGNSP. The full CDR3 is CASSPGTPKGNSPLHF.